This is a list of T cell receptor beta chains from one sample in a study of somatic mutations in cytotoxic T cells in rheumatoid arthritis. Sequenced by immunoSEQ multiplex PCR; TCRdb stores in-frame clones only, minus some. The sample yields fewer than 40,000 clones, around 83% seen once. Material: CD8+ T cells sorted from blood. The receptor set was obtained from an adult with rheumatoid arthritis. Both conserved end residues are part of each CDR3. D genes are given only for firm matches. The size of a clone is reported for some rows only, either as once, few or many, or as a class for expanded clones.

TRBJ2-7,.,TRBV4-2,TRBD2,CASSQEETSGVYEQYF,TGTGCCAGCAGCCAAGAGGAGACTAGCGGGGTGTACGAGCAGTACTTC
TRBJ2-7,.,TRBV7-6,.,CASSLEAYSSYEQYF,TGTGCCAGCAGCTTAGAGGCGTACAGCTCCTACGAGCAGTACTTC
TRBJ2-1,.,TRBV6-5,.,CASSPDSYNEQFF,TGTGCCAGCAGCCCCGACTCCTACAATGAGCAGTTCTTC
TRBJ2-1,.,TRBV7-3,TRBD2,CASSLVLAAYNEQFF,TGTGCCAGCAGCTTAGTCCTAGCGGCCTACAATGAGCAGTTCTTC
TRBJ2-7,once,TRBV30,.,CAWSVRGQRPTYEQYF,TGTGCCTGGAGTGTACGAGGACAGCGACCCACCTACGAGCAGTACTTC
TRBJ1-1,.,TRBV9,.,CASSEGGNTEAFF,TGTGCCAGCAGCGAGGGGGGGAACACTGAAGCTTTCTTT
TRBJ2-1,.,TRBV6-6,.,CASSSRGVVGNEQFF,TGTGCCAGCAGTTCCCGGGGTGTTGTTGGAAATGAGCAGTTCTTC
TRBJ1-2,.,TRBV27,.,CASSLSGQYGYTF,TGTGCCAGCAGTTTATCTGGACAATATGGCTACACCTTC
TRBJ2-1,once,TRBV7-8,.,CASSSNYNEQFF,TGTGCCAGCAGCTCGAATTACAATGAGCAGTTCTTC
TRBJ2-3,.,TRBV14,.,CASSQDIGSDTQYF,TGTGCCAGCAGCCAAGATATAGGATCAGATACGCAGTATTTT
TRBJ1-2,few,TRBV25-1,TRBD1,CASSTRTGTDYGYTF,TGTGCCAGCTCGACCCGGACAGGGACGGACTATGGCTACACCTTC
TRBJ2-1,.,TRBV4-2,TRBD2,CASSQEAVPGLAHNEQFF,TGTGCCAGCAGCCAAGAGGCGGTACCGGGACTAGCCCACAATGAGCAGTTCTTC
TRBJ1-1,.,TRBV4-1,.,CASSQDHRGYGTEAFF,TGCGCCAGCAGCCAAGATCACCGAGGGTATGGGACTGAAGCTTTCTTT
TRBJ2-7,once,TRBV6-1,TRBD1,CASSEALGSGGKSYEQYF,TGTGCCAGCAGTGAAGCGCTGGGTTCAGGGGGCAAGAGCTACGAGCAGTACTTC
TRBJ2-3,once,TRBV25-1,.,CASSVSGTWQYF,TGTGCCAGCAGTGTGTCCGGGACATGGCAGTATTTT
TRBJ1-1,medium-sized,TRBV7-9,.,CASSPMNTEAFF,TGTGCCAGCAGCCCAATGAACACTGAAGCTTTCTTT
TRBJ2-7,.,TRBV9,.,CASSSGGLDEQYF,TGTGCCAGCAGTTCTGGGGGATTAGACGAGCAGTACTTC
TRBJ2-1,.,TRBV10-3,TRBD2,CAIRSSGSSYNEQFF,TGTGCCATCAGATCTAGCGGGAGCTCCTACAATGAGCAGTTCTTC
TRBJ2-7,few,TRBV2,.,CASTQGRLTYEQYF,TGTGCCAGCACTCAAGGACGGCTGACCTACGAGCAGTACTTC
TRBJ2-1,.,TRBV14,.,CASSQAPGTRSSYNEQFF,TGTGCCAGCAGCCAAGCCCCCGGGACCCGCAGCTCCTACAATGAGCAGTTCTTC
TRBJ2-7,.,TRBV27,.,CASSLTGGFYEQYF,TGTGCCAGCAGTTTAACGGGGGGCTTTTACGAGCAGTACTTC
TRBJ2-1,.,TRBV11-3,TRBD2,CASSSLAGGKYNEQFF,TGTGCCAGCAGCTCCCTAGCGGGAGGAAAGTACAATGAGCAGTTCTTC
TRBJ2-2,once,TRBV9,.,CASSAAGGTGELFF,TGTGCCAGCAGCGCTGCCGGGGGCACCGGGGAGCTGTTTTTT
TRBJ2-2,.,TRBV7-8,TRBD1,CASSTRTGSGGELFF,TGTGCCAGCAGCACACGGACAGGTTCAGGCGGGGAGCTGTTTTTT
TRBJ1-6,once,TRBV9,TRBD1,CASSAGGDRGSPLHF,TGTGCCAGCAGCGCCGGGGGGGACAGAGGTTCACCCCTCCACTTT
TRBJ1-2,.,TRBV5-1,.,CASSLGTAVQILYGYTF,TGCGCCAGCAGCTTGGGGACAGCGGTCCAGATACTCTATGGCTACACCTTC
TRBJ1-2,.,TRBV7-8,.,CASSLDVSYGYTF,TGTGCCAGCAGCTTAGACGTATCCTATGGCTACACCTTC
TRBJ2-5,once,TRBV5-1,TRBD1,CASSSWTGQETQYF,TGCGCCAGCAGCTCCTGGACAGGTCAAGAGACCCAGTACTTC
TRBJ2-2,once,TRBV6-1,TRBD1,CASSPRGTGELFF,TGTGCCAGCAGTCCCAGGGGGACCGGGGAGCTGTTTTTT
TRBJ2-5,.,TRBV15,TRBD1,CATSRVGTGDGTQYF,TGTGCCACCAGCAGAGTGGGGACAGGGGACGGGACCCAGTACTTC
TRBJ2-1,.,TRBV5-6,.,CASSFRDNEQFF,TGTGCCAGCAGCTTCAGGGACAATGAGCAGTTCTTC
TRBJ2-4,.,TRBV7-9,TRBD1,CASSATRGQGKNIQYF,TGTGCCAGCAGCGCCACTAGGGGGCAGGGCAAAAACATTCAGTACTTC
TRBJ2-1,.,TRBV4-1,TRBD2,CASSPRTSGILGEQFF,TGCGCCAGCAGCCCCCGGACTAGCGGGATTTTGGGTGAGCAGTTCTTC
TRBJ2-1,.,TRBV4-3,.,CASSLDRGGNEQFF,TGCGCCAGCAGCCTCGACAGGGGAGGGAATGAGCAGTTCTTC
TRBJ2-1,.,TRBV29-1,TRBD2,CSARGGSEQFF,TGCAGCGCACGGGGCGGGAGTGAGCAGTTCTTC
TRBJ2-7,.,TRBV4-3,TRBD2,CASSQDRGGFYEQHF,TGCGCCAGCAGCCAAGATCGGGGAGGGTTCTACGAGCAGCACTTC
TRBJ1-2,.,TRBV7-2,.,CASSLGTGLYGYTF,TGTGCCAGCAGCTTAGGAACAGGGCTCTATGGCTACACCTTC
TRBJ1-4,.,TRBV12-5,.,CASGLGEGTVFF,TGTGCTAGTGGTTTGGGGGAGGGGACGGTGTTTTTT
TRBJ2-2,.,TRBV9,.,CASSVTSSGELFF,TGTGCCAGCAGCGTTACCTCCAGCGGGGAGCTGTTTTTT
TRBJ2-6,.,TRBV14,TRBD2,CASSQDNRGGSHPGANVLTF,TGTGCCAGCAGCCAAGATAACCGGGGGGGGTCCCATCCTGGGGCCAACGTCCTGACTTTC
TRBJ2-1,.,TRBV7-9,.,CASSSPADSYNEQFF,TGTGCCAGCAGCTCCCCTGCCGACTCCTACAATGAGCAGTTCTTC